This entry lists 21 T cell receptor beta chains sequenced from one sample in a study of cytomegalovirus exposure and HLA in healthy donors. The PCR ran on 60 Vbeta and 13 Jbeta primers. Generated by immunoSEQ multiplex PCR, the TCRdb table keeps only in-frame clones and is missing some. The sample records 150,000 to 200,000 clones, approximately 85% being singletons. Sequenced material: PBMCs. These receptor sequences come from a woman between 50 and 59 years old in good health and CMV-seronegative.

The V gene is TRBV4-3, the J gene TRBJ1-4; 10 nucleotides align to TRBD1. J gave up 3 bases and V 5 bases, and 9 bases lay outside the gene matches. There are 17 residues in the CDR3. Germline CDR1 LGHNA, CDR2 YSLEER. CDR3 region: CASSEKDRGLANEKLFF. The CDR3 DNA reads TGCGCCAGCAGCGAAAAAGACAGGGGGCTGGCTAATGAAAAACTGTTTTTT.

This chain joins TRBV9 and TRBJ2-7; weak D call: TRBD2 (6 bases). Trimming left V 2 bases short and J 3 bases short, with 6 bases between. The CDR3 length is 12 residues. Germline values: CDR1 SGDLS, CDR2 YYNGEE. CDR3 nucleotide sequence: TGTGCCAGCAGCGTGCGGGACTACGAGCAGTACTTC. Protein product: CASSVRDYEQYF.

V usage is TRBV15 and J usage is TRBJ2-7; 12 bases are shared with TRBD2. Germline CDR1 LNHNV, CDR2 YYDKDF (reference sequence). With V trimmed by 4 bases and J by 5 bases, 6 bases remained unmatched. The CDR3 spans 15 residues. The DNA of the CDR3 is TGTGCCACCAGCAATGGACTAGCGGGAATACACGAGCAGTACTTC. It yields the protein CATSNGLAGIHEQYF.

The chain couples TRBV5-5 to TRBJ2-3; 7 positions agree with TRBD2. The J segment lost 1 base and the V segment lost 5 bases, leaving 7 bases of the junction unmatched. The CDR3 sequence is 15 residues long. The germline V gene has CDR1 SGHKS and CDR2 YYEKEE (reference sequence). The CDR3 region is CASSLLARRTDTQYF. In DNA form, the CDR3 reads TGTGCCAGCAGTTTACTAGCGAGACGCACAGATACGCAGTATTTT.

CDR3 nucleotide sequence: TGCGCCAGCAGCTTGACAGGGGGGAACAATGAGCAGTTCTTC. Translation: CASSLTGGNNEQFF. This rearrangement joins TRBV5-1 to TRBJ2-1; 8 bases are shared with TRBD1. The CDR3 sequence is 14 residues long. The V gene end was trimmed by 1 base and the J gene end by 5 bases; junction bases not matched to a gene: 2. Germline CDR1 reads SGHRS; CDR2 reads YFSETQ.

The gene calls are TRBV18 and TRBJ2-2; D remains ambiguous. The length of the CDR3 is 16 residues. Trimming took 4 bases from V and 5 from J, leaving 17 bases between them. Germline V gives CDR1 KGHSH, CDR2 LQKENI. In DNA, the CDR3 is TGTGCCAGCTCACTCCAGTTCACAGTAAGGACCGGGGAGCTGTTTTTT. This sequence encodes CASSLQFTVRTGELFF.

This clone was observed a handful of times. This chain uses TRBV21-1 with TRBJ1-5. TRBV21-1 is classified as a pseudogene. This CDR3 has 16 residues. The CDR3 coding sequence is TGTGCCAGCCCCATCCGGGGGGCAAATAGCAATCAGCCCCAGCATTTT. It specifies CASPIRGANSNQPQHF.

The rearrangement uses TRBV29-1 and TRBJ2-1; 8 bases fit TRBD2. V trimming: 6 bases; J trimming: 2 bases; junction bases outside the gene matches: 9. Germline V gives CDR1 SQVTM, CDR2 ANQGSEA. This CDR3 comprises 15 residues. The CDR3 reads CSVDSGKLPYNEQFF. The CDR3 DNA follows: TGCAGCGTGGATAGCGGGAAACTCCCCTACAATGAGCAGTTCTTC.

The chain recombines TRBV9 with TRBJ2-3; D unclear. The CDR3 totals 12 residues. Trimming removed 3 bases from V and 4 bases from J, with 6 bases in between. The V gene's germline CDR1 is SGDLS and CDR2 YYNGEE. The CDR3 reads CASSAGADTQYF. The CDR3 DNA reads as TGTGCCAGCAGCGCGGGTGCAGATACGCAGTATTTT. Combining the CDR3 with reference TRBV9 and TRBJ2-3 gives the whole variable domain DSGVTQTPKHLITATGQRVTLRCSPRSGDLSVYWYQQSLDQGLQFLIQYYNGEERAKGNILERFSAQQFPDLHSELNLSSLELGDSALYFCASSAGADTQYFGPGTRLTVL.

The CDR3 DNA reads as TGCGCCAGCAGCCCACGAAGACCGGGACTAGCGGGAGGGACCAATGAGCAGTTCTTC. Encoded protein: CASSPRRPGLAGGTNEQFF. The chain recombines TRBV4-3 with TRBJ2-1; TRBD2 aligns across 16 bases. Trimming at V came to 4 bases and at J to 6 bases, leaving 12 bases not matched to a gene. Germline V gene sequence: CDR1 LGHNA, CDR2 YSLEER. This CDR3 contains 19 residues.

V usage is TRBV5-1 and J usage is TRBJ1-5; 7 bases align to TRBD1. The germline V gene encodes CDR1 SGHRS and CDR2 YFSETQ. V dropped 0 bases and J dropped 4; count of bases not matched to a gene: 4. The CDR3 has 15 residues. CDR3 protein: CASSLGQGDNQPQHF. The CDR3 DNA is TGCGCCAGCAGCTTGGGACAGGGTGATAATCAGCCCCAGCATTTT.

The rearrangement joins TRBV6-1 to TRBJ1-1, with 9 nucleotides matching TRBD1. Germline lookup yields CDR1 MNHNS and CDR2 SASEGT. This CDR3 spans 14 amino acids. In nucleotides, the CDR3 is TGTGCTACCATAAACAGGGGGCCACACACTGAAGCTTTCTTT. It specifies CATINRGPHTEAFF.

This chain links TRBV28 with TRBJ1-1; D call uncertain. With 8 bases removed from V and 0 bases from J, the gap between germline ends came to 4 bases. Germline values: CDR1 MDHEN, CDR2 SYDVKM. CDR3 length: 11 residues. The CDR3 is CASRVNTEAFF. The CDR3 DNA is TGTGCCAGCCGAGTGAACACTGAAGCTTTCTTT.

CDR3 in amino acids: CASRRGLGGYTF. The CDR3 DNA follows: TGTGCCAGCAGAAGGGGGCTGGGTGGCTACACCTTC. The chain uses TRBV6-5 and TRBJ1-2; TRBD1 agrees at 7 bases. CDR3 length: 12 residues. V dropped 6 bases and J dropped 7; count of bases not matched to a gene: 5. CDR1 and CDR2 from the germline V gene are MNHEY and SVGAGI.

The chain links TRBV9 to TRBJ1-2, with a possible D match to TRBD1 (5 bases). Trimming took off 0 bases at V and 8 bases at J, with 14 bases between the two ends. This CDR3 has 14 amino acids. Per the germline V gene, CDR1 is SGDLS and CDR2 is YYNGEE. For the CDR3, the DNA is TGTGCCAGCAGCGTAGCGGCCAGGGCCGGAGGCTACACCTTC. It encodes CASSVAARAGGYTF. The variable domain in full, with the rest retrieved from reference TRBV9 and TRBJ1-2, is DSGVTQTPKHLITATGQRVTLRCSPRSGDLSVYWYQQSLDQGLQFLIQYYNGEERAKGNILERFSAQQFPDLHSELNLSSLELGDSALYFCASSVAARAGGYTFGSGTRLTVV.

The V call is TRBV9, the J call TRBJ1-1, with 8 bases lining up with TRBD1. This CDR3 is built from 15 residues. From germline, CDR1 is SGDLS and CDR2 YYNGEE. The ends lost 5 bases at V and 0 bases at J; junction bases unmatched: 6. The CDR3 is CASSPQGAMNTEAFF. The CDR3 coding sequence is TGTGCCAGCAGTCCCCAGGGGGCCATGAACACTGAAGCTTTCTTT.

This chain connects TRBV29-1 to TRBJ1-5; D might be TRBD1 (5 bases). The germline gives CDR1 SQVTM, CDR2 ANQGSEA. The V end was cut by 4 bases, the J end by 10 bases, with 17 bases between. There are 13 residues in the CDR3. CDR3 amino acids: CSVVWEGSSPQHF. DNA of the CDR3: TGCAGCGTTGTTTGGGAGGGGTCATCCCCCCAGCATTTT.

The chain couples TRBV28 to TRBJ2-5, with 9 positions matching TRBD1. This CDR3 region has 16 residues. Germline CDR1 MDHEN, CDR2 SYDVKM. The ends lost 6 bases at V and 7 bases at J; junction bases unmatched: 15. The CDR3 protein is CASSDPGQGKSGTQYF. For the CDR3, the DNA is TGTGCCAGCAGCGACCCGGGACAGGGTAAATCCGGGACCCAGTACTTC.

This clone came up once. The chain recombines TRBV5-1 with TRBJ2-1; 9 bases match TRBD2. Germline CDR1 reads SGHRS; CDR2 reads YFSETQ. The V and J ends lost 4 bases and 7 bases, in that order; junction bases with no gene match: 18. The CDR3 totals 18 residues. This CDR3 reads CASSPAFLISGSVNEQFF. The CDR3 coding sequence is TGCGCCAGCAGCCCCGCCTTTTTGATTAGCGGGAGCGTTAATGAGCAGTTCTTC.

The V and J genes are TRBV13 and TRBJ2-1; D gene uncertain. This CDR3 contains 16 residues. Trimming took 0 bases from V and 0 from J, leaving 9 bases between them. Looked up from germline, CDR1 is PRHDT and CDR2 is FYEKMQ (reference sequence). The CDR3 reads CASSLGGRSSYNEQFF. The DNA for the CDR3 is TGTGCCAGCAGCTTAGGAGGAAGGAGCTCCTACAATGAGCAGTTCTTC. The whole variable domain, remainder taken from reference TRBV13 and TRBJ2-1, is AAGVIQSPRHLIKEKRETATLKCYPIPRHDTVYWYQQGPGQDPQFLISFYEKMQSDKGSIPDRFSAQQFSDYHSELNMSSLELGDSALYFCASSLGGRSSYNEQFFGPGTRLTVL.

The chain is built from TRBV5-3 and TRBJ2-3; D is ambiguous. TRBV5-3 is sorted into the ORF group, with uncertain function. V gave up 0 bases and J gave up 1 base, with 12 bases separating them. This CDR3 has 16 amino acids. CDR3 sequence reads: CARSLAHYPRTDTQYF. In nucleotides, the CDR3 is TGTGCCAGAAGCTTGGCCCACTACCCCCGCACAGATACGCAGTATTTT.